These 31 T cell receptor beta chains came from one sample sequenced in a study of blood T cell repertoires in COVID-19. The data were produced by immunoSEQ multiplex PCR, yet TCRdb's version contains in-frame clones alone and is incomplete. The sample includes about 230,000 clones, approximately 87% of them seen just once. The sample consisted of peripheral blood. These receptors originate from a woman between 65 and 79 years old with active or convalescent COVID-19.

The chain is built from TRBV2 and TRBJ1-6; the D is unclear. CDR1 is SNHLY and CDR2 is FYNNEI in the germline V gene. This CDR3 contains 11 residues. Trimming stripped 6 bases from V and 8 bases from J, with 5 bases between. CDR3 DNA: TGTGCCAGCAGCACTTATTCACCCCTCCACTTT. Translating it yields CASSTYSPLHF. The variable domain in full, completed from reference TRBV2 and TRBJ1-6, reads EPEVTQTPSHQVTQMGQEVILRCVPISNHLYFYWYRQILGQKVEFLVSFYNNEISEKSEIFDDQFSVERPDGSNFTLKIRSTKLEDSAMYFCASSTYSPLHFGNGTRLTVT.

The genes are TRBV19 and TRBJ1-2; D not certain. CDR1 is LNHDA, CDR2 SQIVND, per germline (reference sequence). This CDR3 region has 15 residues. The ends were cut back, 3 bases at V and 8 bases at J, with 19 bases in the middle. The CDR3, as DNA: TGTGCCAGTAGTATCCGGCCCGGCGGCAATCGGGGCTACACCTTC. Amino acids: CASSIRPGGNRGYTF.

The chain joins TRBV7-2 to TRBJ2-7; TRBD1 is a possible D gene (6 bases). The CDR3 loop spans 14 amino acids. V was cut by 3 bases and J by 3 bases, with 12 bases left in between. The germline V gene encodes CDR1 SGHTA and CDR2 FQGNSA. CDR3 nucleotide sequence: TGTGCCAGCAGCTTCCAGGGGTCCGACTACGAGCAGTACTTC. It translates to CASSFQGSDYEQYF.

There are a few counts of this clone. CDR3 sequence reads: CASTRQGANGYTF. Written as DNA, the CDR3 is TGTGCCAGCACCCGACAGGGCGCAAATGGCTACACCTTC. The chain links TRBV6-5 to TRBJ1-2, with TRBD1 identical over 7 bases. Losses at the gene ends were 7 bases for V and 6 bases for J; bases not matched to a gene: 8. From germline, CDR1 is MNHEY and CDR2 SVGAGI. The CDR3 consists of 13 residues.

The chain recombines TRBV6-5 with TRBJ2-7; D perhaps matches TRBD1 (5 bases). CDR1 is MNHEY and CDR2 is SVGAGI in the germline V gene. The CDR3 loop spans 14 amino acids. V was shortened by 5 bases and J by 2 bases, with 13 bases between the two germline ends. DNA for the CDR3: TGTGCCAGCAGTCGAGTGCAGGGAACCTACGAGCAGTACTTC. Its translation: CASSRVQGTYEQYF.

This chain joins TRBV19 and TRBJ2-6, with 7 bases aligning to TRBD1. V lost 6 bases and J lost 2; bases outside the gene matches: 7. The germline gives CDR1 LNHDA, CDR2 SQIVND (reference sequence). The CDR3 loop spans 16 amino acids. CDR3: CASRATGSPGANVLTF. CDR3 nucleotide sequence: TGTGCCAGTAGGGCGACAGGGTCACCTGGGGCCAACGTCCTGACTTTC.

This clone was seen just once. The chain carries TRBV20-1 and TRBJ1-2; D unresolved. V lost 3 bases, J lost 4 bases, and 6 bases lay in between. The CDR3 sequence is 11 residues long. CDR1 and CDR2 (germline): DFQATT, SNEGSKA (reference sequence). This CDR3 is CSASPGYGYTF. The CDR3 bases are TGCAGTGCTAGTCCCGGCTATGGCTACACCTTC.

The V call is TRBV19, the J call TRBJ1-6; 9 bases line up with TRBD1. The CDR3 has 15 residues. CDR1 LNHDA and CDR2 SQIVND come from the germline V gene (reference sequence). Trimming at V came to 4 bases and at J to 7 bases, leaving 5 bases not matched to a gene. CDR3 DNA: TGTGCCAGTAGTACCACCGGGACAGGGAATTCACCCCTCCACTTT. Translation: CASSTTGTGNSPLHF.

The chain couples TRBV2 to TRBJ1-5; perhaps TRBD1 as D (6 bases). This CDR3 is 15 amino acids long. V lost 2 bases to trimming and J lost 2 bases, with 10 bases between them. Germline CDR1 is SNHLY and CDR2 is FYNNEI. The CDR3 loop reads CASSELGAGNQPQHF. In nucleotides, the CDR3 is TGTGCCAGCAGTGAATTGGGGGCCGGCAATCAGCCCCAGCATTTT.

V and J are TRBV19 and TRBJ1-5, with 8 nucleotides matching TRBD1. V lost 8 bases and J lost 2; bases outside the gene matches: 11. The CDR3 is made up of 16 amino acids. The V gene's germline CDR1 is LNHDA and CDR2 SQIVND (reference sequence). The CDR3 DNA sequence: TGTGCCAGTTTTAAGCAGGGGGCCGGGGGCAATCAGCCCCAGCATTTT. Residues: CASFKQGAGGNQPQHF.

This clone was found once. The rearrangement links TRBV5-1 to TRBJ1-1; unclear D gene. The germline V gene encodes CDR1 SGHRS and CDR2 YFSETQ. Trimming stripped 0 bases from V and 0 bases from J, with 12 bases between. The CDR3 sequence is 16 residues long. The chain's CDR3 is CASSLAVVVMNTEAFF. CDR3 nucleotides: TGCGCCAGCAGCTTGGCCGTCGTAGTCATGAACACTGAAGCTTTCTTT. Using reference TRBV5-1 and TRBJ1-1 for the parts outside the CDR3, the full variable domain is KAGVTQTPRYLIKTRGQQVTLSCSPISGHRSVSWYQQTPGQGLQFLFEYFSETQRNKGNFPGRFSGRQFSNSRSEMNVSTLELGDSALYLCASSLAVVVMNTEAFFGQGTRLTVV.

The chain links TRBV6-5 to TRBJ1-3, with unresolved D. This CDR3 has 15 amino acids. Per germline, CDR1 MNHEY and CDR2 SVGAGI. The germline V and J ends were trimmed by 2 bases and 0 bases, with 8 bases remaining between them. For the CDR3, the DNA is TGTGCCAGCAGTTACGGAGCGAACTCTGGAAACACCATATATTTT. It codes for CASSYGANSGNTIYF.

The chain recombines TRBV6-5 with TRBJ1-6; TRBD1 matches at 9 bases. CDR1 is MNHEY, CDR2 SVGAGI, per germline. V was clipped by 5 bases and J by 8 bases; unmatched bases: 7. The CDR3 sequence is 15 residues long. The DNA of the CDR3 is TGTGCCAGCAGTCTATGGGACAGGGAGGATTCACCCCTCCACTTT. Translating it yields CASSLWDREDSPLHF.

The chain has TRBV12-3 or TRBV12-4 and TRBJ1-1, with D unresolved. The ends were cut back, 2 bases at V and 10 bases at J, with 14 bases in the middle. The CDR3 spans 13 residues. This chain's CDR3 is CASSLSGGMGAFF. Here the CDR3 DNA reads TGTGCCAGCAGTTTATCTGGCGGAATGGGAGCTTTCTTT.

The chain carries TRBV18 and TRBJ1-4; 7 nucleotides agree with TRBD1. V lost 3 bases to trimming and J lost 5 bases; unmatched junction nucleotides: 0. CDR1 KGHSH and CDR2 LQKENI come from the germline V gene. This CDR3 spans 13 amino acids. The CDR3 nucleotides are TGTGCCAGCTCACCGGGACAGAATGAAAAACTGTTTTTT. This translates into CASSPGQNEKLFF.

The genes are TRBV7-2 and TRBJ1-5; tentative D call: TRBD1 (5 bases). Germline values: CDR1 SGHTA, CDR2 FQGNSA. Trimming took off 1 base at V and 7 bases at J, with 11 bases between the two ends. The CDR3 loop spans 14 amino acids. The CDR3, as DNA: TGTGCCAGCAGCTTAGTGGGAGGGGAACAGCCCCAGCATTTT. The encoded protein is CASSLVGGEQPQHF.

This chain connects TRBV27 to TRBJ1-1, with D unclear. Per germline, CDR1 MNHEY and CDR2 SMNVEV (reference sequence). The ends were cut back, 1 base at V and 4 bases at J, with 13 bases in the middle. The CDR3 runs 15 residues. The CDR3 region is CASSLWASLGTEAFF. CDR3 DNA: TGTGCCAGCAGTTTATGGGCCAGCTTGGGCACTGAAGCTTTCTTT.

This chain connects TRBV11-2 to TRBJ2-7, with 8 bases aligning to TRBD2. Unmatched junction bases numbered 6, after V lost 5 bases and J lost 3 bases. Germline values: CDR1 SGHAT, CDR2 FQNNGV. This CDR3 has 14 residues. The CDR3 loop is CASSATSGFYEQYF. The DNA of the CDR3 is TGTGCCAGCAGCGCTACTAGCGGATTCTACGAGCAGTACTTC.

The chain employs TRBV7-3 and TRBJ2-5; 11 bases agree with TRBD2. Germline V CDR1 and CDR2: SGHTA, FQGTGA. With V trimmed by 5 bases and J by 7 bases, 3 bases remained unmatched. The CDR3 extends over 13 amino acids. The CDR3 DNA reads as TGTGCCAGCAGCCAGGGGACTAGCGGGACCCAGTACTTC. As protein: CASSQGTSGTQYF.

The chain couples TRBV5-8 to TRBJ2-3; 8 bases agree with TRBD2. The germline CDR1 and CDR2 sequences are SGHTS and YDEGEE. V was clipped by 4 bases and J by 3 bases; unmatched bases: 10. The CDR3 consists of 16 residues. In DNA form, the CDR3 reads TGTGCCAGCAGCCAAGGACTAGCCGGGAGGACAGATACGCAGTATTTT. Its translation: CASSQGLAGRTDTQYF.

CDR3 nucleotide sequence: TGCGCCAGCAGCCCGTTCACCCAGGCGCAGGATACGCAGTATTTT. Encoded protein: CASSPFTQAQDTQYF. The chain links TRBV4-1 to TRBJ2-3; D not resolved. V lost 4 bases and J 6 bases, leaving 17 bases between the germline ends. Germline V CDR1 and CDR2: MGHRA, YSYEKL. This CDR3 contains 15 residues.

The gene calls are TRBV19 and TRBJ1-4, with D tentatively TRBD1 (5 bases). The V gene lost 3 bases and the J gene lost 0 bases, with 5 bases spanning the gap. The CDR3 sequence is 14 residues long. Germline V gene sequence: CDR1 LNHDA, CDR2 SQIVND (reference sequence). The CDR3 reads CASSMTATNEKLFF. The DNA of the CDR3 is TGTGCCAGTAGTATGACAGCAACTAATGAAAAACTGTTTTTT.

J is TRBJ1-1 and V is TRBV7-3, with a tentative D call TRBD1 (6 bases). There are 20 residues in the CDR3. Germline CDR1 SGHTA, CDR2 FQGTGA. Deletions cut 1 base from V and 6 bases from J, with 30 bases between. The CDR3 region is CASSLRGPFMQGGEYAEAFF. The CDR3, as DNA: TGTGCCAGCAGCTTAAGGGGGCCCTTCATGCAGGGCGGAGAATACGCTGAAGCTTTCTTT.

In its sample, this clone was seen a few times. The J gene is TRBJ1-1, the V gene TRBV6-5; the D gene is possibly TRBD1 (5 bases). The V end lost 8 bases, the J end lost 4 bases, and 17 bases lay between the germline ends. In germline, CDR1 is MNHEY, CDR2 SVGAGI. The CDR3 runs to 14 residues. The CDR3 DNA reads TGTGCCAGCCAAACCCAGGGAGGAATCACTGAAGCTTTCTTT. Its protein product is CASQTQGGITEAFF.

The rearrangement links TRBV7-3 to TRBJ2-1; 10 nucleotides agree with TRBD2. CDR3 length: 16 amino acids. Germline V gene lookup returns CDR1 SGHTA and CDR2 FQGTGA. Trimming at V came to 6 bases and at J to 8 bases, leaving 13 bases not matched to a gene. CDR3: CASRSALAGAGDEQFF. For the CDR3, the DNA is TGTGCCAGCAGATCTGCCCTAGCGGGGGCTGGAGATGAGCAGTTCTTC.

This chain links TRBV5-4 with TRBJ2-5; 8 bases are shared with TRBD2. After removal of 4 bases from V and 4 bases from J, the junction contained 9 bases not matched to a gene. The length of the CDR3 is 15 residues. CDR1 and CDR2 (germline): SGHNT, YYREEE (reference sequence). The chain's CDR3 is CASSVVLAGLETQYF. CDR3 DNA: TGTGCCAGCAGCGTAGTTTTAGCGGGGCTAGAGACCCAGTACTTC.

The J gene is TRBJ2-7, the V gene TRBV28; 8 nucleotides match TRBD1. Germline values: CDR1 MDHEN, CDR2 SYDVKM. V lost 8 bases and J lost 5; bases outside the gene matches: 8. The length of the CDR3 is 13 residues. CDR3 bases: TGTGCCAGCGCCTCAGGGGGCGAGGACGAGCAGTACTTC. It encodes CASASGGEDEQYF.

This clone appeared a single time. This chain uses TRBV7-6 with TRBJ2-1, with D unresolved. The CDR3 has 15 residues. The germline CDR1 and CDR2 sequences are SGHVS and FNYEAQ. V was pared by 5 bases and J by 3 bases, with 14 bases between. The DNA of the CDR3 is TGTGCCAGCAGCCAAGGCGCGAGGAACTACAATGAGCAGTTCTTC. Translating it yields CASSQGARNYNEQFF. Full variable domain (remainder filled in from reference TRBV7-6 and TRBJ2-1): GAGVSQSPRYKVTKRGQDVALRCDPISGHVSLYWYRQALGQGPEFLTYFNYEAQQDKSGLPNDRFSAERPEGSISTLTIQRTEQRDSAMYRCASSQGARNYNEQFFGPGTRLTVL.

The gene calls are TRBV5-1 and TRBJ1-1; 7 bases line up with TRBD1. The length of the CDR3 is 14 residues. Germline values: CDR1 SGHRS, CDR2 YFSETQ. Losses at the gene ends were 4 bases for V and 7 bases for J; bases not matched to a gene: 10. CDR3 sequence reads: CASSPLTGTFEAFF. In nucleotides, the CDR3 is TGCGCCAGCAGCCCTCTGACAGGGACTTTTGAAGCTTTCTTT.

The chain carries TRBV11-1 and TRBJ2-1, with TRBD2 identical over 8 bases. The CDR3 loop spans 15 amino acids. Germline V lookup: CDR1 SGHAT, CDR2 FQDESV (reference sequence). Trimming removed 2 bases from V and 5 bases from J; junction bases left unmatched: 5. The DNA of the CDR3 is TGTGCCAGCAGCTTAAACGGGGGGGCTAACAATGAGCAGTTCTTC. Encoded protein: CASSLNGGANNEQFF.

The V and J genes are TRBV11-1 and TRBJ2-5, with 8 bases fitting TRBD1. Germline V gene sequence: CDR1 SGHAT, CDR2 FQDESV (reference sequence). The CDR3 contains 15 residues. V dropped 5 bases and J dropped 5; count of bases not matched to a gene: 10. CDR3 in DNA: TGTGCCAGCAGCGTCCGGACAGGGTTTGCGGAGACCCAGTACTTC. This codes for CASSVRTGFAETQYF.